These T cell receptor beta chains were read from a single sample in a study of cytomegalovirus exposure and HLA in healthy donors. Measured with immunoSEQ multiplex PCR; TCRdb has only the in-frame clones, and not every one. This table has approximately 180,000 clones, 87% appearing once. Input material: PBMCs. The receptors here all came from a girl under two years old in good health and CMV-seronegative. CDR3s include the opening cysteine and the closing phenylalanine or tryptophan. D genes are given only for firm matches. Clone sizes are given selectively: once, few, many, or a class where the clone is expanded.

cdr3_length d_call j_call clone_size v_call cdr3_nt cdr3_aa
14 . TRBJ2-7 . TRBV5-6 TGTGCCAGCAGCGTGGGAGGAGCTGCGTACGAGCAGTACTTC CASSVGGAAYEQYF
14 . TRBJ2-3 . TRBV13 TGTGCCAGCAGCGCCCGGGGAGCCACAGATACGCAGTATTTT CASSARGATDTQYF
14 TRBD1 TRBJ2-5 . TRBV7-2 TGTGCCAGCAGCAATGGACAGGGGCGAGAGACCCAGTACTTC CASSNGQGRETQYF
17 . TRBJ1-1 . TRBV4-1 TGCGCCAGCAGCCAAGATGTCAGGACTAGCCTGAACACTGAAGCTTTCTTT CASSQDVRTSLNTEAFF
16 TRBD1 TRBJ2-2 . TRBV11-3 TGTGCCAGCAGCTTAAGGGTAGGGGGCCCCACCGGGGAGCTGTTTTTT CASSLRVGGPTGELFF
15 TRBD1 TRBJ1-4 . TRBV4-1 TGCGCCAGCAGCCAGGAACAGGGGATTAATGAAAAACTGTTTTTT CASSQEQGINEKLFF
15 TRBD2 TRBJ2-2 . TRBV9 TGTGCCAGCAGCGTAAGCGGGACCCATGTCGGGGAGCTGTTTTTT CASSVSGTHVGELFF
11 . TRBJ1-1 . TRBV5-1 TGCGCCAGCAGCTTTAACAGGCAGGCTTTCTTT CASSFNRQAFF
14 TRBD2 TRBJ2-2 . TRBV2 TGTGCCAGCAGAACGGGAGGGGGGGCCGGGGAGCTGTTTTTT CASRTGGGAGELFF
14 . TRBJ2-1 . TRBV7-2 TGTGCCAGCAGCTTAGCCTACTCCTACAATGAGCAGTTCTTC CASSLAYSYNEQFF
18 TRBD1 TRBJ2-1 . TRBV5-6 TGTGCCAGCAGCTTTTTATTTCGGCGGGACAGGGTCCCCAATGAGCAGTTCTTC CASSFLFRRDRVPNEQFF
14 . TRBJ2-5 . TRBV23-1 TGCGCCAGCAGTCAGGCGAGGGAGGAGGAGACCCAGTACTTC CASSQAREEETQYF
15 . TRBJ2-6 . TRBV6-6 TGTGCCAGCAGTTACTCCGTCGCTGGGGCCAACGTCCTGACTTTC CASSYSVAGANVLTF
13 . TRBJ1-2 . TRBV27 TGTGCCAGCAGTCCTCGTCCTAACTATGGCTACACCTTC CASSPRPNYGYTF
15 TRBD2 TRBJ2-1 . TRBV7-3 TGTGCCAGCAGCCCTGGACTAGCGGTTTACAATGAGCAGTTCTTC CASSPGLAVYNEQFF
14 TRBD1 TRBJ2-4 . TRBV7-2 TGTGCCAGCAGCACAGGGGCTGCCAAAAACATTCAGTACTTC CASSTGAAKNIQYF
15 . TRBJ1-4 few TRBV5-4 TGTGCCAGCAGCTTTACAGGGACCAAAGATGAAAAACTGTTTTTT CASSFTGTKDEKLFF
13 . TRBJ1-5 . TRBV6-1 TGTGCCAGCAGTGAATGGGAGATCCAGCCCCAGCATTTT CASSEWEIQPQHF
15 TRBD2 TRBJ2-3 . TRBV6-1 TGTGCCAGCAGGGCGGGACTAGCAGGCCCAGATACGCAGTATTTT CASRAGLAGPDTQYF
16 . TRBJ1-3 . TRBV6-5 TGTGCCAGCAGTTACTCGAGTCGGAGCCCTGGAAACACCATATATTTT CASSYSSRSPGNTIYF
14 TRBD2 TRBJ2-3 . TRBV6-5 TGTGCCAGCGAAAAAGCGGGACTCACAGATACGCAGTATTTT CASEKAGLTDTQYF
13 . TRBJ1-5 . TRBV29-1 TGCAGCGTAGGGGGAAATGACAATCAGCCCCAGCATTTT CSVGGNDNQPQHF
13 . TRBJ2-5 . TRBV30 TGTGCCTGGAGGAGGCCAGGGCGAGAGACCCAGTACTTC CAWRRPGRETQYF
14 TRBD1 TRBJ2-7 . TRBV6-5 TGTGCCAGCAGAAAGACAGGGGCCACCTACGAGCAGTACTTC CASRKTGATYEQYF
10 . TRBJ1-1 . TRBV6-1 TGTGCCAGCAGGCGGGGAGCAGCTTTCTTT CASRRGAAFF
17 TRBD2 TRBJ2-1 . TRBV6-1 TGTGCCAGCAGTGAACGGACTAGCGGGAGGGCCTGGAATGAGCAGTTCTTC CASSERTSGRAWNEQFF